This entry lists 28 T cell receptor beta chains sequenced from one sample in a study of quantifying T cell responses using KT2 cells. Looking at the study overall: RNA was reverse transcribed with TCR alpha and beta constant-region primers.

A single-stranded UMI oligo with SP2 sequence was ligated to cDNA 3' ends. An equimolar mix of RC1.1 and RC1.2 primed the beta chain across TRBC1 and TRBC2. TCRdb re-analysed the UMI-ligation and nested PCR reads in MiXCR, keeping a single row per CDR3 protein. The sample lists tens of thousands of distinct CDR3 sequences, 7.3% occurring once. Sequencing input: PBMCs spiked with cells of the T cell clone KT2. These receptor sequences come from a human donor.

This clonotype was observed at least ten times. This chain joins TRBV11-2 and TRBJ1-6; TRBD1 might be the D (6 bases). Per germline, CDR1 SGHAT and CDR2 FQNNGV. There are 18 residues in the CDR3. The V end was cut by 0 bases, the J end by 9 bases, with 21 bases between. The CDR3 DNA sequence: TGTGCCAGCAGCTTAGAATTGAGGGGGGACCCAAGGAGTTCACCCCTCCACTTT. It specifies CASSLELRGDPRSSPLHF.

This clonotype showed up just a few times. The chain has TRBV6-2 or TRBV6-3 and TRBJ1-5; maybe TRBD1 (6 bases). From germline, CDR1 is MNHEY and CDR2 SVGEGT. V was pared by 6 bases and J by 0 bases, with 12 bases between. CDR3 length equals 15 residues. The CDR3 DNA sequence: TGTGCCAGCAGCAAACAGGGCTTTAGCAATCAGCCCCAGCATTTT. This encodes CASSKQGFSNQPQHF.

Only a few counts were recorded for this clonotype. The chain couples TRBV2 to TRBJ1-1, with D possibly being TRBD1 (5 bases). Deletions cut 7 bases from V and 0 bases from J, with 15 bases between. There are 15 residues in the CDR3. CDR1 is SNHLY, CDR2 FYNNEI, per germline. CDR3 loop: CASTTSGLLNTEAFF. The CDR3 DNA is TGTGCCAGCACCACCTCGGGACTCTTGAACACTGAAGCTTTCTTT. The entire variable domain, with the rest obtained from reference TRBV2 and TRBJ1-1, is as follows: EPEVTQTPSHQVTQMGQEVILRCVPISNHLYFYWYRQILGQKVEFLVSFYNNEISEKSEIFDDQFSVERPDGSNFTLKIRSTKLEDSAMYFCASTTSGLLNTEAFFGQGTRLTVV.

The gene calls are TRBV6-5 and TRBJ2-7, with D possibly matching TRBD1 (6 bases). Looked up from germline, CDR1 is MNHEY and CDR2 is SVGAGI. Trimming pared 5 bases from V and 0 bases from J, leaving 23 bases between. The CDR3 length is 18 residues. The CDR3 region is CASSLYPPGQGSSYEQYF. Written as DNA, the CDR3 is TGTGCCAGCAGTCTTTACCCCCCGGGTCAGGGGAGCTCCTACGAGCAGTACTTC.

In its sample, this clonotype was seen many times. J is TRBJ2-7 and V is TRBV7-9; D uncertain. The CDR3 length is 15 residues. Per the germline V gene, CDR1 is SEHNR and CDR2 is FQNEAQ (reference sequence). V lost 1 base and J lost 4, with 14 bases in between. CDR3 nucleotides: TGTGCCAGCAGCTTAGGCGGCACGGGCCCGTACGAGCAGTACTTC. Its translation: CASSLGGTGPYEQYF.

The V call is TRBV19, the J call TRBJ2-7; the match to TRBD1 covers 8 bases. Trimming at V came to 5 bases and at J to 2 bases, leaving 8 bases not matched to a gene. CDR3 length equals 15 residues. Per the germline V gene, CDR1 is LNHDA and CDR2 is SQIVND (reference sequence). The CDR3 spells CASSVSGQVPYEQYF. The CDR3 DNA follows: TGTGCCAGTAGTGTTTCGGGACAGGTTCCCTACGAGCAGTACTTC.

The rearrangement uses TRBV18 and TRBJ1-1; D is ambiguous. This CDR3 has 16 amino acids. Germline CDR1 KGHSH, CDR2 LQKENI. Between the trimmed V and J ends, which lost 2 bases and 4 bases, there was a span of 17 bases. The CDR3 loop reads CASSPYALGEGTEAFF. CDR3 bases: TGTGCCAGCTCACCATATGCTTTAGGAGAAGGCACTGAAGCTTTCTTT.

This clonotype was counted at least ten times. This chain uses TRBV29-1 with TRBJ1-2, with 10 bases lining up with TRBD1. CDR3 length: 15 residues. J lost 2 bases, V lost 0 bases, and 3 bases had no gene match. CDR1 is SQVTM, CDR2 ANQGSEA, per germline. The CDR3 protein is CSVEDQGQGNYGYTF. CDR3 nucleotides: TGCAGCGTTGAAGATCAGGGACAGGGGAACTATGGCTACACCTTC.

This clonotype occurred many times. The rearrangement links TRBV12-3 or TRBV12-4 to TRBJ2-3; D uncertain. This CDR3 is built from 13 residues. V was shortened by 7 bases and J by 2 bases, with 10 bases between the two germline ends. This chain's CDR3 is CASIGLNTDTQYF. CDR3 nucleotides: TGTGCCAGCATCGGTCTCAACACAGATACGCAGTATTTT.

The table lists this clonotype with many counts. The V gene is TRBV24-1, the J gene TRBJ2-3; TRBD1 matches at 8 bases. The CDR3 spans 15 residues. J was trimmed by 3 bases and V by 7 bases; bases with no gene match: 8. Germline V CDR1 and CDR2: KGHDR, SFDVKD. This chain's CDR3 is CATSSARGRTDTQYF. CDR3 coding DNA: TGTGCCACCAGCTCCGCCAGGGGGCGGACAGATACGCAGTATTTT.

This clonotype turned up a few times. This chain connects TRBV27 to TRBJ1-6; no clear D gene. Germline V gene lookup returns CDR1 MNHEY and CDR2 SMNVEV (reference sequence). V lost 5 bases, J lost 2 bases, and 7 bases lay in between. CDR3 length: 14 residues. CDR3 coding DNA: TGTGCCAGCAGTCTCAGCCCCTATAATTCACCCCTCCACTTT. Its protein is CASSLSPYNSPLHF.

This clonotype was observed many times. The rearrangement uses TRBV5-1 and TRBJ2-7, with 10 bases identical to TRBD1. The junction had 8 bases not matched to a gene; V was cut back by 4 bases and J by 4 bases. Germline lookup yields CDR1 SGHRS and CDR2 YFSETQ. The CDR3 loop spans 15 amino acids. CDR3 nucleotides: TGCGCCAGCAGCCACCCCGGGACAGGGGTGTACGAGCAGTACTTC. As protein: CASSHPGTGVYEQYF.

This clonotype was seen many times. J is TRBJ1-5 and V is TRBV29-1; 9 nucleotides match TRBD1. V shed 6 bases, J shed 6 bases, and the junction held 6 bases outside the gene matches. In germline, CDR1 is SQVTM, CDR2 ANQGSEA. The CDR3 sequence is 13 residues long. The CDR3 DNA reads as TGCAGCGTCACCACAGGGGGCGGTCAGCCCCAGCATTTT. This translates into CSVTTGGGQPQHF.

This clonotype showed up many times. J is TRBJ2-3 and V is TRBV10-1, with 12 bases matching TRBD2. The CDR3 is 19 residues long. Germline CDR1 WNHNN, CDR2 SYGVQD (reference sequence). The junction had 14 bases not matched to a gene; V was cut back by 3 bases and J by 4 bases. Written as DNA, the CDR3 is TGCGCCAGCAGTGACCTTCAAACTAGCGGGAGGATGTTGGCAGATACGCAGTATTTT. Translating it yields CASSDLQTSGRMLADTQYF.

Many counts were recorded for this clonotype. This chain connects TRBV11-2 to TRBJ2-6; 9 bases are a match to TRBD1. CDR3 length: 14 amino acids. After removal of 5 bases from V and 11 bases from J, the junction contained 7 bases not matched to a gene. Germline V gene sequence: CDR1 SGHAT, CDR2 FQNNGV. CDR3 DNA sequence: TGTGCCAGCAGCAAGGGACAGGGAAATGACGTCCTGACTTTC. Translating gives CASSKGQGNDVLTF.

For this clonotype: This clone may be a read error of a much larger clone one base away. The V and J genes are TRBV3-1 and TRBJ2-1, with TRBD2 matching over 8 bases. CDR1 is LGHDT and CDR2 is YNNKEL in the germline V gene (reference sequence). The CDR3 covers 17 residues. The CDR3 coding sequence is TGTGCCAGCAGCCTCGGAGCGGGGGCCCTCTCCCACAATGAGCAGTTCTTC. Amino acid sequence: CASSLGAGALSHNEQFF.

This clonotype appeared many times. The chain employs TRBV2 and TRBJ1-5; D not certain. Germline V lookup: CDR1 SNHLY, CDR2 FYNNEI. Deletions cut 7 bases from V and 4 bases from J, with 14 bases between. CDR3 length equals 14 residues. In DNA form, the CDR3 reads TGTGCCAGCAATGGGAACAGTGGGAATCAGCCCCAGCATTTT. Its translation: CASNGNSGNQPQHF.

This rearrangement joins TRBV2 to TRBJ2-7; TRBD1 is a possible D gene (6 bases). V was clipped by 4 bases and J by 6 bases, with 7 bases between them. The CDR3 is 11 residues long. Germline values: CDR1 SNHLY, CDR2 FYNNEI. CDR3 sequence reads: CASSGQAEQYF. The CDR3 DNA reads TGTGCCAGCAGTGGACAGGCCGAGCAGTACTTC.

The sample holds many counts of this clonotype. V gene TRBV6-5 combines with J gene TRBJ2-3; D remains unclear. The CDR3 spans 11 residues. Trimming cost V 4 bases and J 6 bases, with 5 bases left between them. The germline V gene encodes CDR1 MNHEY and CDR2 SVGAGI. This CDR3 is CASSFGDTQYF. In DNA, the CDR3 is TGTGCCAGCAGTTTCGGCGATACGCAGTATTTT.

This clonotype came up many times. The rearrangement links TRBV12-3 or TRBV12-4 to TRBJ2-7; D may be TRBD2 (7 bases). The CDR3 spans 14 residues. Trimming took 3 bases from V and 6 from J, leaving 15 bases between them. Here the CDR3 DNA reads TGTGCCAGCAGTTTTGGGGGGGGGCGGCTCGAGCAGTACTTC. Its translation: CASSFGGGRLEQYF.

This rearrangement joins TRBV25-1 to TRBJ2-7, with D perhaps matching TRBD1 or TRBD2 (5 bases each). Germline V gene sequence: CDR1 MGHDK, CDR2 SYGVNS. V was pared by 8 bases and J by 4 bases, with 21 bases between. The CDR3 is made up of 15 amino acids. The CDR3 region is CASQRGQGNGYEQYF. CDR3 bases: TGTGCCAGCCAGCGAGGGCAGGGAAACGGGTACGAGCAGTACTTC.

In this sample, this clonotype turned up many times. The chain is built from TRBV4-2 and TRBJ1-2, with TRBD1 matching 9 bases. The CDR3 is 14 residues long. The junction had 5 bases not matched to a gene; V was cut back by 4 bases and J by 5 bases. CDR1 is LGHNA and CDR2 is YNFKEQ in the germline V gene. In DNA form, the CDR3 reads TGTGCCAGCAGCCGGGACAGGGCTGGATATGGCTACACCTTC. Amino acid sequence: CASSRDRAGYGYTF.

This clonotype was seen ten or more times. V and J are TRBV5-5 and TRBJ2-3; D call uncertain. The germline V gene encodes CDR1 SGHKS and CDR2 YYEKEE (reference sequence). CDR3 length equals 15 residues. V lost 4 bases and J 2 bases, leaving 14 bases between the germline ends. In DNA, the CDR3 is TGTGCCAGCAGCCCACTGTGGCGGAACACAGATACGCAGTATTTT. Translating it yields CASSPLWRNTDTQYF.

A few counts support this clonotype. The chain carries TRBV9 and TRBJ2-2, with D possibly TRBD2 on 6 matching bases. Per the germline V gene, CDR1 is SGDLS and CDR2 is YYNGEE. Trimming removed 0 bases from V and 0 bases from J, with 12 bases in between. The CDR3 contains 17 residues. The CDR3 here is CASSVVAANANTGELFF. DNA of the CDR3: TGTGCCAGCAGCGTAGTAGCGGCAAACGCGAACACCGGGGAGCTGTTTTTT.

The chain recombines TRBV9 with TRBJ1-6, with D unclear. V lost 4 bases and J 4 bases, leaving 9 bases between the germline ends. Germline loops: CDR1 SGDLS, CDR2 YYNGEE. The length of the CDR3 is 14 residues. This chain's CDR3 is CASSPDSYNSPLHF. The CDR3 DNA follows: TGTGCCAGCAGCCCGGATTCATATAATTCACCCCTCCACTTT.

Ten or more counts support this clonotype. The CDR3 nucleotides are TGTGCCACCATGGGGGTTCCCTACGAGCAGTACTTC. Its translation is CATMGVPYEQYF. This chain connects TRBV24-1 to TRBJ2-7; D possibly uses TRBD1 or TRBD2 (5 bases each). Trimming removed 8 bases from V and 2 bases from J, with 9 bases in between. Per germline, CDR1 KGHDR and CDR2 SFDVKD. The CDR3 consists of 12 residues.

Comments on this clonotype: One end of the junction is discordant with germline, which a read error may explain. The chain has TRBV12-3 or TRBV12-4 and TRBJ2-3; TRBD1 matches 9 bases. CDR3 length: 16 residues. DNA for the CDR3: TGTGACAGCATTCCAGGATACAGGGGGCCGACAGATACGCAGTATTTT. It yields the protein CDSIPGYRGPTDTQYF.

In its sample, this clonotype was seen many times. The chain links TRBV7-7 to TRBJ2-5; TRBD2 matches at 10 bases. V gave up 1 base and J gave up 1 base; unmatched junction bases: 0. Germline V gene data show CDR1 as SSHAT and CDR2 as FNYEAQ (reference sequence). The length of the CDR3 is 15 residues. Written as DNA, the CDR3 is TGTGCCAGCAGCTTAGGGACTAGCGGCCAAGAGACCCAGTACTTC. It specifies CASSLGTSGQETQYF.